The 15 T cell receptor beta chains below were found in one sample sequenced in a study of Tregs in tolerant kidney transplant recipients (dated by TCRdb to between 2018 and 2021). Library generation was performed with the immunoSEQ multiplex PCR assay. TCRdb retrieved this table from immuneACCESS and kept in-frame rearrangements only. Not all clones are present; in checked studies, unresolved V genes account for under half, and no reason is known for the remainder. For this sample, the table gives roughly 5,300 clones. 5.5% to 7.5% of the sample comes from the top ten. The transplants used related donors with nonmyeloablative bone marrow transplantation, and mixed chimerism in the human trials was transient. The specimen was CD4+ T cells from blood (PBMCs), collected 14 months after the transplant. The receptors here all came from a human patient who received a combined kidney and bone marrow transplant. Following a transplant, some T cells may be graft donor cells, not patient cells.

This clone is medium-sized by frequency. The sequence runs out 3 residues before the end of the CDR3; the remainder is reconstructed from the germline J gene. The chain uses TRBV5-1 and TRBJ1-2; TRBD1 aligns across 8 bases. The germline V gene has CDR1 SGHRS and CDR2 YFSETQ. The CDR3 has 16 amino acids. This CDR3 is CASSQGTGSFTGSYTF. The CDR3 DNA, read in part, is TGCGCCAGCAGCCAAGGGACAGGTAGTTTTACGGGGAGC.

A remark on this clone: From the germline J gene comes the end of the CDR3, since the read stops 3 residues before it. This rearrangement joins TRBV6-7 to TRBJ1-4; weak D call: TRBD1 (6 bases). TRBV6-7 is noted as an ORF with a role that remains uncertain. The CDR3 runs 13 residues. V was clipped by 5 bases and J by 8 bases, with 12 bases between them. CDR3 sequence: CASSGRGGEKLFF. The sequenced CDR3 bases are TGTGCCAGCAGTGGCAGGGGAGGCGAAAAA.

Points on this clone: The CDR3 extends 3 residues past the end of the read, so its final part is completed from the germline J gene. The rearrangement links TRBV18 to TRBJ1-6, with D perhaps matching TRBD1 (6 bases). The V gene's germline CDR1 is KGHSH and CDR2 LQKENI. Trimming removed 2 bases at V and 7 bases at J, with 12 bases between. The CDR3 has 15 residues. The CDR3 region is CASSPVGGQNSPLHF. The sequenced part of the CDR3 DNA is TGTGCCAGCTCACCAGTCGGGGGGCAAAATTCACCC.

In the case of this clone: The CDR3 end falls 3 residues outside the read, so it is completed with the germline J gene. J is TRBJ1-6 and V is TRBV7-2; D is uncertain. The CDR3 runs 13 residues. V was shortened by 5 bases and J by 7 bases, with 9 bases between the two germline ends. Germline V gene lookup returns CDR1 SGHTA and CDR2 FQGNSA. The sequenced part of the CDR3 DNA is TGTGCCAGCAGCCCCAAGAGGAATTCACCC. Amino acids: CASSPKRNSP. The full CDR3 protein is CASSPKRNSPLHF.

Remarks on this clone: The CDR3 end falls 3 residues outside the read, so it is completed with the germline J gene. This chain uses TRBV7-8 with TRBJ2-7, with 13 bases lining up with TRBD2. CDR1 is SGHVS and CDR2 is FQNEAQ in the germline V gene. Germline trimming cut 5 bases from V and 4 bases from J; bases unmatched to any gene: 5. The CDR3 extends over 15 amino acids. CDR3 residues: CASSDGLAGVYEQYF. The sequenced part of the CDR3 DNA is TGTGCCAGCAGCGATGGACTAGCGGGAGTGTACGAG.

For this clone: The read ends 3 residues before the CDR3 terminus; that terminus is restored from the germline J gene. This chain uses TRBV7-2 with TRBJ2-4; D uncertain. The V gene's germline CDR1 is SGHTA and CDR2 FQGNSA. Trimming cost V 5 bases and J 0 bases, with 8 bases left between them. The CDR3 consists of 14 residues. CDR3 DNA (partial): TGTGCCAGCAGCGCGCCTCTAGCCAAAAACATT. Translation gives CASSAPLAKNI. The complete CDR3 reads CASSAPLAKNIQYF.

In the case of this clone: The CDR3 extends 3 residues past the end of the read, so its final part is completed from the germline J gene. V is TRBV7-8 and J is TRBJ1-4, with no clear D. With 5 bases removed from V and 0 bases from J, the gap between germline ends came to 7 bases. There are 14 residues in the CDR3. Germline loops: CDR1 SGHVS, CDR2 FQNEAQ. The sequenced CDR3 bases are TGTGCCAGCAGCCCACATGCAACTAATGAAAAA. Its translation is CASSPHATNEK. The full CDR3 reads CASSPHATNEKLFF.

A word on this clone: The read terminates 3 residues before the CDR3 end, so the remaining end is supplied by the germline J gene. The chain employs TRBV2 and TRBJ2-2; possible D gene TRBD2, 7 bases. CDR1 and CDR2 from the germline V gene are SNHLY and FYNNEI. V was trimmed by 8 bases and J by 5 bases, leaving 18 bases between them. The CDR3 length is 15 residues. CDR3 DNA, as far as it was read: TGTGCCAGCCGCTCTCGGGGGGCCGGGACCGGGGAG. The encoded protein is CASRSRGAGTGE. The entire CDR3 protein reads CASRSRGAGTGELFF. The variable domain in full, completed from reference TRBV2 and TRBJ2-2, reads EPEVTQTPSHQVTQMGQEVILRCVPISNHLYFYWYRQILGQKVEFLVSFYNNEISEKSEIFDDQFSVERPDGSNFTLKIRSTKLEDSAMYFCASRSRGAGTGELFFGEGSRLTVL.

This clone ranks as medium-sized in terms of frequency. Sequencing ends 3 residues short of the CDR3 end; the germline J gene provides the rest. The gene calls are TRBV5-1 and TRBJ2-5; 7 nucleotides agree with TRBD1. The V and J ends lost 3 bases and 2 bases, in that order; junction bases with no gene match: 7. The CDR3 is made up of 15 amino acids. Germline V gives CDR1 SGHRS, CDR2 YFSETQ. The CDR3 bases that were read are TGCGCCAGCAGCTCTGACAGGGTCGGGCAAGAGACC. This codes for CASSSDRVGQET. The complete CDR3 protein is CASSSDRVGQETQYF.

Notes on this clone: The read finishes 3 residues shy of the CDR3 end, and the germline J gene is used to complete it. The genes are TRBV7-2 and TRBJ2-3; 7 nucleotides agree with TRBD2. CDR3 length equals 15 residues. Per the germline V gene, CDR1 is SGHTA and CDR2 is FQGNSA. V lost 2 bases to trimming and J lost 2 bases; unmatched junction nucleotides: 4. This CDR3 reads CASSLWGGNTDTQYF. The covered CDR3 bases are TGTGCCAGCAGCTTATGGGGGGGGAACACAGATACG.

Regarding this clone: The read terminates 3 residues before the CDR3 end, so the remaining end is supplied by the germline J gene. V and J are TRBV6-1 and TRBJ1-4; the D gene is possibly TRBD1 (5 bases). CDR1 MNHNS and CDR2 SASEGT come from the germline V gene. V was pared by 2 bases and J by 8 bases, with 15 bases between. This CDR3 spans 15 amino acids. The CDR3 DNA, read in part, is TGTGCCAGCAGTGAAACCGCCGGGGGTTTGGAAAAA. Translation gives CASSETAGGLEK. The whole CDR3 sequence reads CASSETAGGLEKLFF.

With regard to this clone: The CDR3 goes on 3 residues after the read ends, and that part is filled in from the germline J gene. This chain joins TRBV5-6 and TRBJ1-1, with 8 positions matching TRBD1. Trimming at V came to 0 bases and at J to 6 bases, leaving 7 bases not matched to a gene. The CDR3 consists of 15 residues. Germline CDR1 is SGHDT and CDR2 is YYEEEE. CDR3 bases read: TGTGCCAGCAGCTTGGGACAGGGGAGGTTTGCTGAA. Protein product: CASSLGQGRFAE. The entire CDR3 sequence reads CASSLGQGRFAEAFF.

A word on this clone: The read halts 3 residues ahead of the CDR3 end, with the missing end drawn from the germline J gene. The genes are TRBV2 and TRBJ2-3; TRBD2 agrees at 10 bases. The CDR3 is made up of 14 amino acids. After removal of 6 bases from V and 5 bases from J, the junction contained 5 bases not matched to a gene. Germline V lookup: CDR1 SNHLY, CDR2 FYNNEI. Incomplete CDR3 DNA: TGTGCCAGCAGCGTAGCGGGGGGCAGAGATACG. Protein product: CASSVAGGRDT. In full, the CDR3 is CASSVAGGRDTQYF.

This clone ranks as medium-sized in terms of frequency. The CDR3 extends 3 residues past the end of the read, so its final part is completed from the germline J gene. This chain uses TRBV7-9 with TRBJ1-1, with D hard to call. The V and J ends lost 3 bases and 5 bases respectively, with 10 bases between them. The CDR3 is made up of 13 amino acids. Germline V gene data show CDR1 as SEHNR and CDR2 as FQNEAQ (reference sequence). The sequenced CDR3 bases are TGTGCCAGCAGCTTCAGGAAGCGGACTGAA. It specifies CASSFRKRTE. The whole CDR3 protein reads CASSFRKRTEAFF.

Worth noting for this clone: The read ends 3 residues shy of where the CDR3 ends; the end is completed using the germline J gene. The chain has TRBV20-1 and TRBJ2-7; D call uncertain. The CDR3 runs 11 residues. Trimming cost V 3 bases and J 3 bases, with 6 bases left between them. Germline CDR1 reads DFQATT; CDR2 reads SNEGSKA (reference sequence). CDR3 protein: CSASPIYEQYF. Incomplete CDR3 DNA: TGCAGTGCTAGTCCCATCTACGAG.